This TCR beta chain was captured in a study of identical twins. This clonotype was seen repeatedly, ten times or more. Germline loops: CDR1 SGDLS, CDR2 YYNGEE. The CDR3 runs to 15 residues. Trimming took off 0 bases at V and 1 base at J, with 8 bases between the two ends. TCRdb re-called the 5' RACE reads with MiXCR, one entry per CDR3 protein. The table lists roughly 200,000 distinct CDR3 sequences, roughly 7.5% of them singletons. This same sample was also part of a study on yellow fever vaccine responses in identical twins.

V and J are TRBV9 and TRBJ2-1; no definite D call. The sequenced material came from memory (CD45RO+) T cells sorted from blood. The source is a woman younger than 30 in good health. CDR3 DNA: TGTGCCAGCAGCGTAGACAGCGCTTCCTACAATGAGCAGTTCTTC. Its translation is CASSVDSASYNEQFF.